These T cell receptor beta chains were read from a single sample in a study of blood T cell repertoires in COVID-19. Profiled with immunoSEQ multiplex PCR; TCRdb holds only in-frame clones, not every one. Altogether under 200,000 clones are present, more than 75% being singletons, with the ten largest covering less than 0.7%. Sequenced sample: peripheral blood. The receptor set was obtained from a man aged 55 to 70 with COVID-19, enrolled during active disease. Each CDR3 is given with its conserved first and last residue. The order of the fields is D gene, clone size, V gene, J gene, CDR3 protein, CDR3 DNA. The D gene is left open where the match is weak. The size entry is marked missing in some rows and otherwise reads once, few, many or a size class.

d_gene: .; abundance: .; v_gene: TRBV7-9; j_gene: TRBJ2-3; CDR3aa: CASRYRVTDTQYF; CDR3nt: TGTGCCAGCAGATACAGGGTTACCGATACGCAGTATTTT
d_gene: TRBD1; abundance: .; v_gene: TRBV6-6; j_gene: TRBJ2-7; CDR3aa: CASSPPTGAEQYF; CDR3nt: TGTGCCAGCAGTCCGCCTACAGGGGCCGAGCAGTACTTC
d_gene: TRBD1; abundance: .; v_gene: TRBV3-1/TRBV3-2; j_gene: TRBJ2-3; CDR3aa: CASSLGQGGDTQYF; CDR3nt: TGTGCCAGCAGCCTCGGACAGGGGGGAGATACGCAGTATTTT
d_gene: .; abundance: .; v_gene: TRBV7-2; j_gene: TRBJ2-2; CDR3aa: CASSLSSYGGELFF; CDR3nt: TGTGCCAGCAGCTTAAGTTCTTACGGCGGGGAGCTGTTTTTT
d_gene: TRBD2; abundance: .; v_gene: TRBV4-1; j_gene: TRBJ2-3; CDR3aa: CASSPTSGGSTDTQYF; CDR3nt: TGCGCCAGCAGCCCTACTAGCGGGGGGAGCACAGATACGCAGTATTTT
d_gene: .; abundance: few; v_gene: TRBV29-1; j_gene: TRBJ1-2; CDR3aa: CSVIQGASNYGYTF; CDR3nt: TGCAGCGTCATACAGGGAGCCTCTAACTATGGCTACACCTTC
d_gene: .; abundance: .; v_gene: TRBV3-1/TRBV3-2; j_gene: TRBJ1-2; CDR3aa: CASSQAWSGYGYTF; CDR3nt: TGTGCCAGCAGCCAAGCCTGGAGTGGATATGGCTACACCTTC
d_gene: TRBD1; abundance: .; v_gene: TRBV4-3; j_gene: TRBJ2-1; CDR3aa: CASSQDLRDRLYNEQFF; CDR3nt: TGCGCCAGCAGCCAAGATTTAAGGGACAGGTTATACAATGAGCAGTTCTTC
d_gene: .; abundance: few; v_gene: TRBV2; j_gene: TRBJ1-5; CDR3aa: CASSALTGSNQPQHF; CDR3nt: TGTGCCAGCAGTGCCCTGACAGGTAGCAATCAGCCCCAGCATTTT
d_gene: .; abundance: .; v_gene: TRBV24-1; j_gene: TRBJ2-3; CDR3aa: CATSPGRGTTDTQYF; CDR3nt: TGTGCCACCAGTCCAGGTAGGGGGACCACAGATACGCAGTATTTT
d_gene: TRBD2; abundance: .; v_gene: TRBV7-2; j_gene: TRBJ2-2; CDR3aa: CASRSGGAPNTGELFF; CDR3nt: TGTGCCAGCAGAAGCGGGGGGGCCCCGAACACCGGGGAGCTGTTTTTT
d_gene: TRBD1; abundance: few; v_gene: TRBV15; j_gene: TRBJ2-1; CDR3aa: CATSMRQGNNEQFF; CDR3nt: TGTGCCACCAGCATGAGACAGGGTAACAATGAGCAGTTCTTC
d_gene: .; abundance: .; v_gene: TRBV28; j_gene: TRBJ1-6; CDR3aa: CASTPGGSYNSPLHF; CDR3nt: TGTGCCAGCACCCCCGGCGGCTCCTATAATTCACCCCTCCACTTT
d_gene: .; abundance: .; v_gene: TRBV19; j_gene: TRBJ1-1; CDR3aa: CASSIPVPNTEAFF; CDR3nt: TGTGCCAGTAGTATTCCGGTCCCGAACACTGAAGCTTTCTTT
d_gene: .; abundance: .; v_gene: TRBV9; j_gene: TRBJ2-2; CDR3aa: CASSARAVGTGELFF; CDR3nt: TGTGCCAGCAGCGCCAGGGCTGTCGGCACCGGGGAGCTGTTTTTT
d_gene: .; abundance: .; v_gene: TRBV18; j_gene: TRBJ2-7; CDR3aa: CASSPLQSGEQYF; CDR3nt: TGTGCCAGCTCACCGCTTCAGAGCGGCGAGCAGTACTTC
d_gene: .; abundance: .; v_gene: TRBV7-2; j_gene: TRBJ2-5; CDR3aa: CASSRNGGAYETQYF; CDR3nt: TGTGCCAGCAGCCGCAATGGGGGGGCCTACGAGACCCAGTACTTC
d_gene: TRBD1; abundance: .; v_gene: TRBV4-3; j_gene: TRBJ2-5; CDR3aa: CASSQGTGEETQYF; CDR3nt: TGCGCCAGCAGCCAGGGGACAGGGGAAGAGACCCAGTACTTC
d_gene: TRBD1; abundance: .; v_gene: TRBV18; j_gene: TRBJ2-7; CDR3aa: CASSNSTGVFYEQYF; CDR3nt: TGTGCCAGCTCAAACTCGACAGGGGTTTTCTACGAGCAGTACTTC
d_gene: .; abundance: .; v_gene: TRBV7-2; j_gene: TRBJ1-5; CDR3aa: CASSAGQERNQPQHF; CDR3nt: TGTGCCAGCAGCGCTGGGCAGGAAAGGAATCAGCCCCAGCATTTT
d_gene: TRBD1; abundance: .; v_gene: TRBV14; j_gene: TRBJ1-1; CDR3aa: CASSQIRTGPRKVNTEAFF; CDR3nt: TGTGCCAGCAGCCAAATCCGGACAGGGCCCAGAAAGGTGAACACTGAAGCTTTCTTT
d_gene: TRBD2; abundance: .; v_gene: TRBV11-2; j_gene: TRBJ2-1; CDR3aa: CASSSGLVGSYNEQFF; CDR3nt: TGTGCCAGCAGTTCCGGACTAGTGGGCTCCTACAATGAGCAGTTCTTC
d_gene: TRBD1; abundance: few; v_gene: TRBV7-6; j_gene: TRBJ1-4; CDR3aa: CASSNWDRKDEKLFF; CDR3nt: TGTGCCAGCAGCAATTGGGACAGGAAGGATGAAAAACTGTTTTTT
d_gene: TRBD1; abundance: once; v_gene: TRBV7-8; j_gene: TRBJ1-1; CDR3aa: CASSLGRDRVAAFF; CDR3nt: TGTGCCAGCAGCTTAGGCCGGGACAGGGTAGCAGCTTTCTTT
d_gene: TRBD1; abundance: .; v_gene: TRBV6-2/TRBV6-3; j_gene: TRBJ1-1; CDR3aa: CASSKQTGGLSTEAFF; CDR3nt: TGTGCCAGCAGTAAACAGACAGGGGGCTTGAGCACTGAAGCTTTCTTT
d_gene: .; abundance: .; v_gene: TRBV11-2; j_gene: TRBJ1-1; CDR3aa: CASRPTGAANTEAFF; CDR3nt: TGTGCCAGCAGACCAACAGGAGCCGCGAACACTGAAGCTTTCTTT
d_gene: .; abundance: .; v_gene: TRBV10-3; j_gene: TRBJ2-3; CDR3aa: CAISDDGLPIRTQYF; CDR3nt: TGTGCCATCAGTGACGACGGACTACCTATTCGCACGCAGTATTTT
d_gene: .; abundance: .; v_gene: TRBV2; j_gene: TRBJ1-5; CDR3aa: CASTGGGYQPQHF; CDR3nt: TGTGCCAGCACGGGGGGTGGCTATCAGCCCCAGCATTTT
d_gene: .; abundance: .; v_gene: TRBV7-8; j_gene: TRBJ1-1; CDR3aa: CASRSETIMNTEAFF; CDR3nt: TGTGCCAGCAGGTCCGAGACAATCATGAACACTGAAGCTTTCTTT
d_gene: .; abundance: .; v_gene: TRBV19; j_gene: TRBJ2-6; CDR3aa: CASSAAGANVLTF; CDR3nt: TGTGCCAGTAGTGCGGCTGGGGCCAACGTCCTGACTTTC
d_gene: TRBD2; abundance: .; v_gene: TRBV6-5; j_gene: TRBJ2-3; CDR3aa: CASSYSGGAQDTQYF; CDR3nt: TGTGCCAGCAGTTACTCGGGAGGGGCGCAAGATACGCAGTATTTT
d_gene: .; abundance: .; v_gene: TRBV5-1; j_gene: TRBJ2-3; CDR3aa: CASSADSRGTDTQYF; CDR3nt: TGCGCCAGCAGCGCCGACTCTCGAGGAACAGATACGCAGTATTTT
d_gene: TRBD2; abundance: .; v_gene: TRBV5-8; j_gene: TRBJ2-4; CDR3aa: CASSLAGGGVNIQYF; CDR3nt: TGTGCCAGCAGCTTGGCCGGGGGAGGGGTGAACATTCAGTACTTC
d_gene: .; abundance: .; v_gene: TRBV18; j_gene: TRBJ1-5; CDR3aa: CASSPSQGGDQPQHF; CDR3nt: TGTGCCAGCTCACCGTCGCAGGGTGGTGATCAGCCCCAGCATTTT
d_gene: .; abundance: once; v_gene: TRBV18; j_gene: TRBJ1-3; CDR3aa: CASSPPSGAGNTIYF; CDR3nt: TGTGCCAGCTCACCACCGTCGGGTGCTGGAAACACCATATATTTT
d_gene: TRBD1; abundance: few; v_gene: TRBV6-2/TRBV6-3; j_gene: TRBJ1-2; CDR3aa: CASSLLPGQGYGYTF; CDR3nt: TGTGCCAGCAGTCTACTACCGGGACAGGGTTATGGCTACACCTTC
d_gene: .; abundance: .; v_gene: TRBV4-2; j_gene: TRBJ2-5; CDR3aa: CASSQGGAGNPETQYF; CDR3nt: TGTGCCAGCAGCCAAGGGGGTGCAGGGAATCCGGAGACCCAGTACTTC
d_gene: TRBD1; abundance: .; v_gene: TRBV11-2; j_gene: TRBJ2-7; CDR3aa: CASTNWDRTYEQYF; CDR3nt: TGTGCCAGCACCAACTGGGACAGAACCTACGAGCAGTACTTC
d_gene: .; abundance: .; v_gene: TRBV7-2; j_gene: TRBJ2-5; CDR3aa: CASSPRGVLAKETQYF; CDR3nt: TGTGCCAGCAGCCCCCGAGGTGTTCTGGCAAAAGAGACCCAGTACTTC
d_gene: TRBD2; abundance: once; v_gene: TRBV7-2; j_gene: TRBJ2-1; CDR3aa: CASSFSSGTSSFF; CDR3nt: TGTGCCAGCAGCTTCTCTTCCGGGACTAGCTCGTTCTTC
d_gene: TRBD1; abundance: .; v_gene: TRBV6-4; j_gene: TRBJ1-2; CDR3aa: CASSQNRGGGYTF; CDR3nt: TGTGCCAGCAGCCAAAACAGGGGAGGTGGCTACACCTTC
d_gene: .; abundance: .; v_gene: TRBV28; j_gene: TRBJ1-6; CDR3aa: CASSFENSPLHF; CDR3nt: TGTGCCAGCAGTTTCGAGAATTCACCCCTCCACTTT
d_gene: .; abundance: .; v_gene: TRBV19; j_gene: TRBJ1-1; CDR3aa: CASRTTSNTEAFF; CDR3nt: TGTGCCAGTAGGACTACTTCGAACACTGAAGCTTTCTTT
d_gene: .; abundance: .; v_gene: TRBV10-3; j_gene: TRBJ2-1; CDR3aa: CAISEDRGYNEQFF; CDR3nt: TGTGCCATCAGCGAAGACAGAGGATACAATGAGCAGTTCTTC
d_gene: .; abundance: .; v_gene: TRBV5-8; j_gene: TRBJ2-3; CDR3aa: CASRSLGDTQYF; CDR3nt: TGTGCCAGCAGGAGCCTCGGAGATACGCAGTATTTT
d_gene: .; abundance: .; v_gene: TRBV7-2; j_gene: TRBJ1-1; CDR3aa: CASSPQGPDTEAFF; CDR3nt: TGTGCCAGCAGCCCGCAGGGGCCGGACACTGAAGCTTTCTTT
d_gene: TRBD1; abundance: once; v_gene: TRBV7-6; j_gene: TRBJ1-2; CDR3aa: CASSPGQANYGYTF; CDR3nt: TGTGCCAGCAGCCCGGGACAGGCAAATTATGGCTACACCTTC
d_gene: TRBD1; abundance: .; v_gene: TRBV14; j_gene: TRBJ2-1; CDR3aa: CASSPDRGSYNEQFF; CDR3nt: TGTGCCAGCAGCCCCGACAGGGGGTCCTACAATGAGCAGTTCTTC
d_gene: TRBD1; abundance: .; v_gene: TRBV28; j_gene: TRBJ2-7; CDR3aa: CASSLSQGVGEQYF; CDR3nt: TGTGCCAGCAGTTTATCACAGGGGGTCGGCGAGCAGTACTTC
d_gene: TRBD1; abundance: .; v_gene: TRBV12-5; j_gene: TRBJ2-3; CDR3aa: CASGSGTGRADTQYF; CDR3nt: TGTGCTAGTGGGAGTGGGACAGGGAGGGCAGATACGCAGTATTTT
d_gene: TRBD2; abundance: .; v_gene: TRBV13; j_gene: TRBJ2-3; CDR3aa: CASSLGLALDTQYF; CDR3nt: TGTGCCAGCAGCCTGGGACTAGCTCTGGATACGCAGTATTTT
d_gene: TRBD1; abundance: .; v_gene: TRBV5-4; j_gene: TRBJ1-2; CDR3aa: CASNSRDRVGGYTF; CDR3nt: TGTGCCAGCAACTCCCGGGACAGGGTAGGAGGCTACACCTTC
d_gene: TRBD1; abundance: .; v_gene: TRBV7-6; j_gene: TRBJ2-1; CDR3aa: CASSLVSRDSPLEQFF; CDR3nt: TGTGCCAGCAGCTTAGTTTCTCGGGACAGCCCGCTCGAGCAGTTCTTC